The clone carrying this TCR beta chain was seen more than once but under ten times. The sample comes from a study of T-cell memory formation after mild COVID-19. TCRalpha and TCRbeta libraries used 5'RACE with constant-segment primers and UMIs. MiXCR was run by TCRdb on the 5' RACE reads, yielding one entry per CDR3 protein. The sample yields a few hundred thousand distinct CDR3 sequences, about 11% seen once. The CDR3 covers 14 residues. V was trimmed by 7 bases and J by 3 bases, leaving 15 bases between them. The chain employs TRBV12-3 or TRBV12-4 and TRBJ1-2; D ambiguous. Sequenced sample: PBMCs or a T cell subset sorted from them (not recorded which). The receptor's source is a man between 18 and 29 years old who had mild COVID-19 (a few samples of this study predate the infection). Cell type and time point are not known. Here the CDR3 reads CASTPMGYYYGYTF. In DNA form, the CDR3 reads TGTGCCAGCACCCCAATGGGTTATTACTATGGCTACACCTTC.